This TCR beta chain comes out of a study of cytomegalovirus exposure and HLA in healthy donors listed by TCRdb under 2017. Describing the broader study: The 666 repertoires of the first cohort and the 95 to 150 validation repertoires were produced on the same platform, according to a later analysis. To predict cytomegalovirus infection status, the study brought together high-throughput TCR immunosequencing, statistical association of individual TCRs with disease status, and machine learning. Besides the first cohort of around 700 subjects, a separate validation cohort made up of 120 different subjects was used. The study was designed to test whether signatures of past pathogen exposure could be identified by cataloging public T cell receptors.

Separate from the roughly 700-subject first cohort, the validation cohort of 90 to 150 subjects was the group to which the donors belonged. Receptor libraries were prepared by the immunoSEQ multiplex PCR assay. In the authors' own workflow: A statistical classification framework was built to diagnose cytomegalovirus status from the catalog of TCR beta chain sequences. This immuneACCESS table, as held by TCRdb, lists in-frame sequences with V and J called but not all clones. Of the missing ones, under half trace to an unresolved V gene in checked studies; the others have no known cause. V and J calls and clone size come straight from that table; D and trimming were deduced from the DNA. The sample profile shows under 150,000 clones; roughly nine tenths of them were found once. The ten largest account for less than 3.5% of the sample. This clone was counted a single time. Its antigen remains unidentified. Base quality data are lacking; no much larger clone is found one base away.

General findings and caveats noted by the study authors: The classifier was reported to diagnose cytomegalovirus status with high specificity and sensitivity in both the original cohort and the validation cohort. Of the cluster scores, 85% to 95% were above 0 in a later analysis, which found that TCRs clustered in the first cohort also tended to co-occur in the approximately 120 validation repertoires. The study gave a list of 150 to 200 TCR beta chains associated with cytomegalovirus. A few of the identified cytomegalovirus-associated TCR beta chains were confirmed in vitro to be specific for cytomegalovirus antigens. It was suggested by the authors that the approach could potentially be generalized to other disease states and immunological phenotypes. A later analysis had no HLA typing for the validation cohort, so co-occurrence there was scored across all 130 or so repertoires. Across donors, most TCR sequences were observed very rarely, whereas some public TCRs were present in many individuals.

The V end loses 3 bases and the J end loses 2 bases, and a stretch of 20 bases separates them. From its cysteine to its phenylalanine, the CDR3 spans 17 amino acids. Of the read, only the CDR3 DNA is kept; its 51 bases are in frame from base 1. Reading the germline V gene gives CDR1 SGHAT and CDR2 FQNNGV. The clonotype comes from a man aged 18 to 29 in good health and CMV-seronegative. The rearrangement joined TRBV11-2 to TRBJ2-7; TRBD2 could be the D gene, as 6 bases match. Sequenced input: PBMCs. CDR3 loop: CASSFRPYGEAPYEQYF. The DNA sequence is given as TGTGCCAGCAGCTTCCGACCTTATGGGGAGGCACCCTACGAGCAGTACTTC.